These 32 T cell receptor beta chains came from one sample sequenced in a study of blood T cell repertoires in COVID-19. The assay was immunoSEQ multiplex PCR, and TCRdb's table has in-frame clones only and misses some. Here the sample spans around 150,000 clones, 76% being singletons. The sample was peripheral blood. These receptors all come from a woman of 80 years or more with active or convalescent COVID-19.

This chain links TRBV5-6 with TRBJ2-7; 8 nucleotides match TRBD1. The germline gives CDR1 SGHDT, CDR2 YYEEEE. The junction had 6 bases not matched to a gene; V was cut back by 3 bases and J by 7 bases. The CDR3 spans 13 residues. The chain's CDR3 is CASSSGQGSEQYF. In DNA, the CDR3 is TGTGCCAGCAGCTCTGGACAGGGCAGTGAGCAGTACTTC.

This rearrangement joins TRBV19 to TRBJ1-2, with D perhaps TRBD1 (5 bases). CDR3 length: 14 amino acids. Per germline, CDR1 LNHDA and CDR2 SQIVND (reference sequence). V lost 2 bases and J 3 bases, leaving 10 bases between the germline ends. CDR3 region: CASSISTGDYGYTF. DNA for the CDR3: TGTGCCAGTAGTATATCAACAGGCGACTATGGCTACACCTTC.

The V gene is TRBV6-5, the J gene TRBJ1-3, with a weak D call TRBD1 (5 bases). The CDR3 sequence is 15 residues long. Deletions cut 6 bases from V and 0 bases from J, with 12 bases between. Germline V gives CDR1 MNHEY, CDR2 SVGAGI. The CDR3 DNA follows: TGTGCCAGCAGGCTGGACATAACCTCTGGAAACACCATATATTTT. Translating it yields CASRLDITSGNTIYF.

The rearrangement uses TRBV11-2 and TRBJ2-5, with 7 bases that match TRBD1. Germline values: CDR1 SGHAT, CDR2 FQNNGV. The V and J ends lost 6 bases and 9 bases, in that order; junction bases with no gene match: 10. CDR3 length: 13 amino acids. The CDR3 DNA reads TGTGCCAGCAGAGGGACAGCCCGAGTGGCCCAGTACTTC. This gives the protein CASRGTARVAQYF.

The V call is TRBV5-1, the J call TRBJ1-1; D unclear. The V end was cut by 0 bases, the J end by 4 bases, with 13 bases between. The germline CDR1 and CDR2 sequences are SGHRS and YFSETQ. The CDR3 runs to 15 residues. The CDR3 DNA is TGCGCCAGCAGCTTGGATCTTCAGGTATCCACTGAAGCTTTCTTT. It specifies CASSLDLQVSTEAFF.

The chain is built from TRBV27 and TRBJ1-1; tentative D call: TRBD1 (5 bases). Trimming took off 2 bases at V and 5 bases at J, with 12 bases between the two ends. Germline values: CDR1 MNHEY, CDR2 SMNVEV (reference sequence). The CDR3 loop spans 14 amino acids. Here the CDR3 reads CASSLMGGQTEAFF. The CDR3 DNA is TGTGCCAGCAGTTTAATGGGGGGTCAAACTGAAGCTTTCTTT.

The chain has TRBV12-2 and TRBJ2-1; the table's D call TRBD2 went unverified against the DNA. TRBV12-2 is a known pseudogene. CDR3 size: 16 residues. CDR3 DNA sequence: TGTGCAAGTCGCTTAGTTGAGGAGCAGAGTAACAATGAGCAGTTCTTC. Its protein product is CASRLVEEQSNNEQFF.

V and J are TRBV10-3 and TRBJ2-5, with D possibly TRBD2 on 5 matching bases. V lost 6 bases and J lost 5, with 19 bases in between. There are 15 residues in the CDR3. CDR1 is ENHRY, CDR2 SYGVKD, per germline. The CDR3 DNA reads TGTGCCATCAGGGTTGGACCGAGGGAGTTGGAGACCCAGTACTTC. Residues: CAIRVGPRELETQYF.

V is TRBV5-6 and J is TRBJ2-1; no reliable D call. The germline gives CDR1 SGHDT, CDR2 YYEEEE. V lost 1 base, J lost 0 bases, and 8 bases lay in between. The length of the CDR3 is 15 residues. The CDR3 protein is CASSLLAPSYNEQFF. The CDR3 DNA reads TGTGCCAGCAGCTTGTTAGCTCCCTCCTACAATGAGCAGTTCTTC.

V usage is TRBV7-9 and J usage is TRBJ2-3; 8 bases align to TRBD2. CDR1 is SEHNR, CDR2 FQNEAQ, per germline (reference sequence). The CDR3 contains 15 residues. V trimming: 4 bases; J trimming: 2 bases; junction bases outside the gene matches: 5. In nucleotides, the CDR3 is TGTGCCAGCAGCTCAACTAGCGGAAACACAGATACGCAGTATTTT. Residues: CASSSTSGNTDTQYF.

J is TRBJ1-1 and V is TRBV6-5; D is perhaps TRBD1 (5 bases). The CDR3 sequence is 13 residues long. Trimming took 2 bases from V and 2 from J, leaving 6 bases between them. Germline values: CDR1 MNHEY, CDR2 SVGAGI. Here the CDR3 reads CASSYDRNTEAFF. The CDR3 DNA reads TGTGCCAGCAGTTACGACAGAAACACTGAAGCTTTCTTT.

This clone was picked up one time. CDR3 nucleotides: TGTGCCAGCAGGTCCAGCTCTGGAAACACCATATATTTT. Its translation is CASRSSSGNTIYF. The chain is built from TRBV6-5 and TRBJ1-3, with unresolved D. This CDR3 region has 13 residues. CDR1 is MNHEY, CDR2 SVGAGI, per germline. The V end was cut by 6 bases, the J end by 0 bases, with 6 bases between.

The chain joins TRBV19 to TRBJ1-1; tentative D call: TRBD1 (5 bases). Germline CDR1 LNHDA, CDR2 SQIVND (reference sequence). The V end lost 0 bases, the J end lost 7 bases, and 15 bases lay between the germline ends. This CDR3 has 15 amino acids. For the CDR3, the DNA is TGTGCCAGTAGTATAGATGGGGCTTTGGCGGATGAAGCTTTCTTT. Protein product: CASSIDGALADEAFF.

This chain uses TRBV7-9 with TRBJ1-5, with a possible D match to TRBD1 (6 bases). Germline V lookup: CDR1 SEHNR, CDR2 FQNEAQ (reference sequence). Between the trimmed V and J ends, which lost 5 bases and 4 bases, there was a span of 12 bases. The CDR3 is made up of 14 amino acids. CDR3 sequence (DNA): TGTGCCAGCAGCCGTAACAGGGAGAATCAGCCCCAGCATTTT. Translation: CASSRNRENQPQHF.

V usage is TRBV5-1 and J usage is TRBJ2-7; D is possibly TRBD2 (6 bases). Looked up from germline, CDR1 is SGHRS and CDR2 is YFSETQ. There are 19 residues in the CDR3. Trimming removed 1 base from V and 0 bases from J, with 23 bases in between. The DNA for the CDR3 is TGCGCCAGCAGCTTGTCTTCTGGCGGGGCGTCGAAAAGCTCCTACGAGCAGTACTTC. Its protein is CASSLSSGGASKSSYEQYF.

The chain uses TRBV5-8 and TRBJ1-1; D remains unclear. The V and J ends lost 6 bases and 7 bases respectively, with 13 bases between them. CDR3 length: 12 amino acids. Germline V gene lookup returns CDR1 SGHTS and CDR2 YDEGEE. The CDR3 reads CASITALNEAFF. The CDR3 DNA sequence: TGTGCCAGCATAACCGCGCTTAATGAAGCTTTCTTT.

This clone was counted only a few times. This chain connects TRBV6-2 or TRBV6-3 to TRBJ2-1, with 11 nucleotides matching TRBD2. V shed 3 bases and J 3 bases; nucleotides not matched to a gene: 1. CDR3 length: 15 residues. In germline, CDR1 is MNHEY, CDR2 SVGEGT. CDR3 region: CASSYGTSGYNEQFF. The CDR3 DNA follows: TGTGCCAGCAGTTATGGGACTAGCGGCTACAATGAGCAGTTCTTC.

CDR3 nucleotide sequence: TGTGCCAGCAGTGAATATGGAGCGGGGGTGGTTATTGGGGAGACCCAGTACTTC. It yields the protein CASSEYGAGVVIGETQYF. The chain has TRBV6-1 and TRBJ2-5, with 8 bases matching TRBD2. The junction had 16 bases not matched to a gene; V was cut back by 2 bases and J by 5 bases. CDR1 is MNHNS, CDR2 SASEGT, per germline. CDR3 length: 18 residues.

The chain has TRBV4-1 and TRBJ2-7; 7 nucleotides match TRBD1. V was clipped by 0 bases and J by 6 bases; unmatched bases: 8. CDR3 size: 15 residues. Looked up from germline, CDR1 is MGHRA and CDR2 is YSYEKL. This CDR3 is CASSQDGDSSTEQYF. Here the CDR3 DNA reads TGCGCCAGCAGCCAAGATGGGGACAGTAGTACCGAGCAGTACTTC.

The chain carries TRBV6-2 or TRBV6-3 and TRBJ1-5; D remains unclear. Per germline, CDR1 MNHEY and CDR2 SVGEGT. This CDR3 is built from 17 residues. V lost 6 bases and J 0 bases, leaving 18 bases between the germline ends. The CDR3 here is CASSRAQAPYSNQPQHF. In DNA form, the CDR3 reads TGTGCCAGCAGCCGGGCTCAGGCACCTTATAGCAATCAGCCCCAGCATTTT.

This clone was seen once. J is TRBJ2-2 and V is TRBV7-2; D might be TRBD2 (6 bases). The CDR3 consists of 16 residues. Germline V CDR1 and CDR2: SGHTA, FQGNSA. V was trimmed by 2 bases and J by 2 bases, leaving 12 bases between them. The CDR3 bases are TGTGCCAGCAGCTTATCCGGGGGAAAAAACACCGGGGAGCTGTTTTTT. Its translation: CASSLSGGKNTGELFF.

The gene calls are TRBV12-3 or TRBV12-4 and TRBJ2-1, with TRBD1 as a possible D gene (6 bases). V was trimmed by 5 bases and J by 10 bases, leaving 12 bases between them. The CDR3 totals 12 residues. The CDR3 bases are TGTGCCAGCAGTGGCAGGGGTATGGAGCAGTTCTTC. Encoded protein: CASSGRGMEQFF.

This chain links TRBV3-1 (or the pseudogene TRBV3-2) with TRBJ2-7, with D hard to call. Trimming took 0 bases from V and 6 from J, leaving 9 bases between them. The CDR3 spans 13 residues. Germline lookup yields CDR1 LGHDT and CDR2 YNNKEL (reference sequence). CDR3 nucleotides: TGTGCCAGCAGCCAAGATCCAGGCTCCGAGCAGTACTTC. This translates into CASSQDPGSEQYF.

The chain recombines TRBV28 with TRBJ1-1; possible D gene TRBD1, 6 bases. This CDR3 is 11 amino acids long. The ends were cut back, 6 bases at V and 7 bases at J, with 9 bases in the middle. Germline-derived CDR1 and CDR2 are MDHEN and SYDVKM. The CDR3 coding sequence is TGTGCCAGCAGCATACAGGGTGAAGCTTTCTTT. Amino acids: CASSIQGEAFF.

CDR3 nucleotide sequence: TGTGCCAGTAGCCTATCGGGACAGGGTTTTAATTCACCCCTCCACTTT. This codes for CASSLSGQGFNSPLHF. The V call is TRBV19, the J call TRBJ1-6; 9 bases map to TRBD1. The junction had 9 bases not matched to a gene; V was cut back by 6 bases and J by 6 bases. This CDR3 is built from 16 residues. The germline V gene encodes CDR1 LNHDA and CDR2 SQIVND (reference sequence).

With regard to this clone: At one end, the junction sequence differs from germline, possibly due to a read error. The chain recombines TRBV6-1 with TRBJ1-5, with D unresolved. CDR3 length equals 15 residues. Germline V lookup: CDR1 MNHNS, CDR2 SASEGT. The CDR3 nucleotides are TGTGCCAGCAGCGAAGCCGGCGGGGGCAATCAGCCCCAGCATTTT. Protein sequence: CASSEAGGGNQPQHF.

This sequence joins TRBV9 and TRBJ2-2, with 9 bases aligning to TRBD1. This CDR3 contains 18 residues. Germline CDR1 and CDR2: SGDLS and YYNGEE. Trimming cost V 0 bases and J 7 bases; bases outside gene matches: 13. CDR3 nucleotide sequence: TGTGCCAGCAGCGTAGTGGAGGGAGGACAGGGGATGGTCGGGGAGCTGTTTTTT. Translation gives CASSVVEGGQGMVGELFF.

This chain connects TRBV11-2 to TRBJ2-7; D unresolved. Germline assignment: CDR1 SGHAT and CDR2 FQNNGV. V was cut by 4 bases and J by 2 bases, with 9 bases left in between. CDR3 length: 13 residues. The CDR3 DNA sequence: TGTGCCAGCAGCTCCTCTGGAGCCTACGAGCAGTACTTC. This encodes CASSSSGAYEQYF.

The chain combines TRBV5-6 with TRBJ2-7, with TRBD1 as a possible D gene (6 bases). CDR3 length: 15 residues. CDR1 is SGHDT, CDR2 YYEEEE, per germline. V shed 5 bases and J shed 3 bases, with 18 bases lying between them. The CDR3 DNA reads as TGTGCCAGCAGTGGCGGTCGGCAGGGGTACTACGAGCAGTACTTC. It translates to CASSGGRQGYYEQYF.

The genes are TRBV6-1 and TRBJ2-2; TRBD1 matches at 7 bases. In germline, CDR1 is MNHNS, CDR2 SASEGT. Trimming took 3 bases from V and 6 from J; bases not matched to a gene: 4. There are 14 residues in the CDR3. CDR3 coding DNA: TGTGCCAGCAGTGATACAGGGGCTCCCGGGGAGCTGTTTTTT. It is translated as CASSDTGAPGELFF.

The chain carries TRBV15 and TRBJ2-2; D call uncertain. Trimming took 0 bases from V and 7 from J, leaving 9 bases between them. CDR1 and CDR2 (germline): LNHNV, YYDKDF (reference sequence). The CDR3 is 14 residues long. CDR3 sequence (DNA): TGTGCCACCAGCAGAGATTCGGGTAACGGGGAGCTGTTTTTT. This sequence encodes CATSRDSGNGELFF.

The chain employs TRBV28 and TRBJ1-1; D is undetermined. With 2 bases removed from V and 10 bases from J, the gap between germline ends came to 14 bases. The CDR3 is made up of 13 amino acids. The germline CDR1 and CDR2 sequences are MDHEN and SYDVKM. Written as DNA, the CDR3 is TGTGCCAGCAGTTTAAGCGGGGAAGCGGGAGCTTTCTTT. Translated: CASSLSGEAGAFF. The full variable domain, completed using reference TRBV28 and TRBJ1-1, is DVKVTQSSRYLVKRTGEKVFLECVQDMDHENMFWYRQDPGLGLRLIYFSYDVKMKEKGDIPEGYSVSREKKERFSLILESASTNQTSMYLCASSLSGEAGAFFGQGTRLTVV.